This is a list of T cell receptor beta chains from one sample in a study of blood T cell repertoires in COVID-19. The assay was immunoSEQ multiplex PCR, and TCRdb's table has in-frame clones only and misses some. The table shows roughly 250,000 clones, with approximately 88% occurring only once. Sequenced: PBMCs or T cells enriched from blood (not recorded which). Receptor source: a middle-aged woman with acute COVID-19. The CDR3 runs from the conserved cysteine through the conserved F or W. A D gene is named only where the DNA matches it firmly. Size values are once, few and many counts, or a class for expanded clones, and some rows have none.

TRBJ1-2,NA,TRBD1,TRBV4-2,TGTGCCAGCAGCCAAGATCAGTTCACAGGGGGCTATGGCTACACCTTC,CASSQDQFTGGYGYTF
TRBJ1-2,NA,NA,TRBV7-2,TGTGCCAGCAGCTCTCAAACGTGGCAGGACAGTTATGGCTACACCTTC,CASSSQTWQDSYGYTF
TRBJ2-2,NA,NA,TRBV7-9,TGTGCCAGCAGCTCGCTGGAGGGAGAGGGCACCGGGGAGCTGTTTTTT,CASSSLEGEGTGELFF
TRBJ2-2,NA,NA,TRBV9,TGTGCCAGCAGCCTCACTCCCGGGAACACCGGGGAGCTGTTTTTT,CASSLTPGNTGELFF
TRBJ1-1,NA,TRBD1,TRBV18,TGTGCCAGCTCACCTTTCTTCCTGAAACAGGGGCCAGGATTGAACACTGAAGCTTTCTTT,CASSPFFLKQGPGLNTEAFF
TRBJ2-7,NA,NA,TRBV5-1,TGCGCCAGCAGCCTGAACCAGGGCTACGAGCAGTACTTC,CASSLNQGYEQYF
TRBJ1-5,NA,NA,TRBV4-3,TGCGCCAGCAGCCAAGAATTGGGCCAGCCCCAGCATTTT,CASSQELGQPQHF
TRBJ2-3,NA,NA,TRBV11-1,TGTGCCAGCAGCTTAGGTCTAGCGAACACAGATACGCAGTATTTT,CASSLGLANTDTQYF
TRBJ1-1,NA,NA,TRBV7-8,TGTGCCAGCAGAATGGGGGGGGAAGGGGCTGAAGCTTTCTTT,CASRMGGEGAEAFF
TRBJ2-1,once,TRBD1,TRBV5-1,TGCGCCAGCAGCTTGGGGGCAGGGGGCTACAATGAGCAGTTCTTC,CASSLGAGGYNEQFF